The entry below gives a single T cell receptor (beta chain) sequence along with its context. This clonotype has at least ten counts. What this receptor recognizes is not known. No per-base quality is available; no much larger clone lies one base away. This entry comes from a study of post-analysis software for immune sequencing data (dated by TCRdb to between 2014 and 2017). Regarding the study in general: The recorded disease courses included relapsing-remitting, secondary progressive and progressive-relapsing multiple sclerosis, and some patients had no subtype annotation. Patient repertoires were compared against 11 to 12 previously published healthy control repertoires from donors aged roughly 6 to 26 years. A subset of samples was prepared in parallel using single-end sample barcoding, then pooled and co-amplified after Illumina adapter ligation.

Receptor amplification or capture employed PCR. TCRdb lists the instrument as Illumina HiSeq 2500. To reduce PCR and sequencing biases, unique molecular identifiers were built into the TCR beta cDNA libraries. Approximately 500,000 cDNA molecules were obtained per 1 to 10 million input T cells, so each molecule approximated one T cell. The patient libraries were prepared and sequenced using the same protocol as the earlier healthy control dataset. Samples belonging to the same batch were prepared together, multiplexed and sequenced on a shared HiSeq lane. As for how the authors treated the data: MIGEC handled the raw barcoded reads, throwing out single-read molecular identifier groups before consensus assembly and CDR3 extraction. Clonotype tables were post-analysed with VDJtools, and diversity was normalized by down-sampling all datasets to the smallest sample size. Repertoire overlap clustering matched CDR3 amino acid but not nucleotide sequences to correct batch-related cross-sample contamination. TCRdb reanalyzed the raw reads on its own, using fastp at Q25 for trimming and MiXCR for clone calling, and kept in-frame beta chains. Merged by CDR3 protein, the rows form single entries marked with the most common genes and DNA. The V and J calls come from TCRdb's annotation, not from the publication. For this sample there are about 260,000 distinct CDR3 sequences; roughly a third appear just once. Jointly, the top ten make up around 4.8% of the sample.

The CDR3 covers 14 residues, taking in both the cysteine and the phenylalanine. Kept here is only the CDR3 DNA, which spans 42 bases and is read in frame from base 1. V is cut by 0 bases and J by 0 bases, and the space between the germline ends is 7 bases. According to the germline V gene (reference sequence), CDR1 reads DFQATT and CDR2 reads SNEGSKA. General conclusions and limits of the study: Compared with controls, multiple sclerosis patients had significantly lower normalized Chao1 diversity, a finding suggesting substantial peripheral T-cell clonal expansion. Strong co-clustering of samples prepared in the same batch was shown by direct clustering with F measure, prompting a batch-effect correction. The control group was slightly older than the multiple sclerosis patient group. Significantly higher frequencies in patients than in controls were found for five or six TRBV segments, including TRBV5-6, TRBV5-1 and TRBV20-1.

To demonstrate the VDJtools post-analysis software, the study profiled TCR beta repertoires from the peripheral blood of about a dozen young patients with multiple sclerosis. The patients with multiple sclerosis were children and adolescents between roughly 6 and 17 years of age. Specimen: blood. The rearranged segments are TRBV20-1 and TRBJ2-3, with the D gene not clear enough to name. The sequence came from a girl aged 10 to 17 with multiple sclerosis. The CDR3 is CSARDQLSTDTQYF. The nucleotide sequence reads TGCAGTGCTAGAGACCAACTTAGCACAGATACGCAGTATTTT.